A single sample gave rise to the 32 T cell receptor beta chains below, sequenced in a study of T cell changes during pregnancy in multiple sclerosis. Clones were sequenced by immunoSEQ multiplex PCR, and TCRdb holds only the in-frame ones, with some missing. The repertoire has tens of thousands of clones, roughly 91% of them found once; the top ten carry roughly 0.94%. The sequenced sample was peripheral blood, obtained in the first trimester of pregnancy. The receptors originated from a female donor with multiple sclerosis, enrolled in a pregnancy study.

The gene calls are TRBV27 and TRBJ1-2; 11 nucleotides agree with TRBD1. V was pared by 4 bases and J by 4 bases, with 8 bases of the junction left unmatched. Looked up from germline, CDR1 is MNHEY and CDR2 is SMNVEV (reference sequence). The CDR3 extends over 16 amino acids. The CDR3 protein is CASSSRDRGFIYGYTF. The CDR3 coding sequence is TGTGCCAGCAGTTCCCGGGACAGGGGGTTTATCTATGGCTACACCTTC.

DNA of the CDR3: TGTGCCAGCAGCTTGTCCAGGGGGACTAATGAAAAACTGTTTTTT. This sequence encodes CASSLSRGTNEKLFF. The chain has TRBV5-8 and TRBJ1-4; 7 bases are shared with TRBD1. J was trimmed by 2 bases and V by 1 base; bases with no gene match: 2. Germline V gene sequence: CDR1 SGHTS, CDR2 YDEGEE. The CDR3 loop spans 15 amino acids.

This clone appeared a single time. The DNA for the CDR3 is TGTGCCAGCAGCCAAGAAAGCGGGAGAGTCTCGGTTCAGTACTTC. This codes for CASSQESGRVSVQYF. The V call is TRBV4-2, the J call TRBJ2-4, with TRBD2 matching over 8 bases. The germline V gene has CDR1 LGHNA and CDR2 YNFKEQ. The CDR3 has 15 residues. The V and J ends lost 0 bases and 11 bases, in that order; junction bases with no gene match: 9.

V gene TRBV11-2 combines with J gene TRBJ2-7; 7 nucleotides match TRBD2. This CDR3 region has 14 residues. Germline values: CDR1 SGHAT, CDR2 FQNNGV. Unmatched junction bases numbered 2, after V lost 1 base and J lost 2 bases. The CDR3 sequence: CASSLGGGTYEQYF. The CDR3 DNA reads TGTGCCAGCAGCTTAGGCGGGGGTACCTACGAGCAGTACTTC.

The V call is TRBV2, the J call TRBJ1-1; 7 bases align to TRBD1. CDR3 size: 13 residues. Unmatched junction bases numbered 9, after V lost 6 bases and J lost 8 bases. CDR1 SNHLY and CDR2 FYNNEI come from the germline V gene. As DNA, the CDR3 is TGTGCCAGCAGAGGCGACAGGGCGGGGGAAGCTTTCTTT. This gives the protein CASRGDRAGEAFF.

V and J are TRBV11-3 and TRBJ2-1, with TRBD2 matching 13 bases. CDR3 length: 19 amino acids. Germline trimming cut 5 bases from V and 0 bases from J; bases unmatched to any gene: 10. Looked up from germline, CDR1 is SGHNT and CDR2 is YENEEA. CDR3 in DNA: TGTGCCAGCAGCGGGCGGACTAGCGGGGGCCGCAGCTCCTACAATGAGCAGTTCTTC. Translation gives CASSGRTSGGRSSYNEQFF.

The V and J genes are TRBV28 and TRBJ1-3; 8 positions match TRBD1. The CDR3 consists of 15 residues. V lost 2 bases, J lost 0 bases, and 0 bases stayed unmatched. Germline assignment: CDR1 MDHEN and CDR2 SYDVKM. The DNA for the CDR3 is TGTGCCAGCAGTTTAGACAGGGGCTCTGGAAACACCATATATTTT. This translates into CASSLDRGSGNTIYF.

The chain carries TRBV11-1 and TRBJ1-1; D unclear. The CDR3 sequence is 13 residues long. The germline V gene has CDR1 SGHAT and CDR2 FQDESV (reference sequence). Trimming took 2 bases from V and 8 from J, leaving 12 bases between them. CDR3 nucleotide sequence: TGTGCCAGCAGCTTACTAGGTATACAAGAAGCTTTCTTT. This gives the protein CASSLLGIQEAFF.

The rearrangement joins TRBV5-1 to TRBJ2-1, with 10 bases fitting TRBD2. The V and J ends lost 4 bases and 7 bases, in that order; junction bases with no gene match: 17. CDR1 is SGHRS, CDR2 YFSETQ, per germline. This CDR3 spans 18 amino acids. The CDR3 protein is CASSRHSGGAKDWNEQFF. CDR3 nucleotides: TGCGCCAGCAGCAGGCACAGCGGGGGGGCCAAAGATTGGAATGAGCAGTTCTTC.

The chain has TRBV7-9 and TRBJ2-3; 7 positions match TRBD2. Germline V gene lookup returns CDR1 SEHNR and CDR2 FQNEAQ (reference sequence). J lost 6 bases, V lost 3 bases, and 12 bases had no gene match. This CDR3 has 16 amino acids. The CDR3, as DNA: TGTGCCAGCAGCTTTCGACTAGCCCAGTCGAGGGATACGCAGTATTTT. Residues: CASSFRLAQSRDTQYF.

In DNA, the CDR3 is TGTGCCAGCAGCGTAGAAGGATTGGGGACAGAGAGCACAGATACGCAGTATTTT. As protein: CASSVEGLGTESTDTQYF. The chain couples TRBV9 to TRBJ2-3; 7 bases line up with TRBD1. V was clipped by 0 bases and J by 0 bases; unmatched bases: 10. Germline values: CDR1 SGDLS, CDR2 YYNGEE. This CDR3 is 18 amino acids long.

CDR3 sequence: CASSPGLRGLRLADTQYF. The CDR3 coding sequence is TGTGCCAGCTCACCAGGCCTTAGAGGGTTAAGACTCGCAGATACGCAGTATTTT. The chain links TRBV18 to TRBJ2-3; maybe TRBD2 (5 bases). The CDR3 covers 18 residues. The germline CDR1 and CDR2 sequences are KGHSH and LQKENI. The germline V and J ends were trimmed by 2 bases and 4 bases, with 22 bases remaining between them.

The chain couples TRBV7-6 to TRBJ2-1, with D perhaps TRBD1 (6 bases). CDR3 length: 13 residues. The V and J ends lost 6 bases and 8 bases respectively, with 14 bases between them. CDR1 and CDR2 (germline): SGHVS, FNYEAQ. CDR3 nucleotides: TGTGCCAGCAGTCTTACAGGGAGCCATGAGCAGTTCTTC. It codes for CASSLTGSHEQFF.

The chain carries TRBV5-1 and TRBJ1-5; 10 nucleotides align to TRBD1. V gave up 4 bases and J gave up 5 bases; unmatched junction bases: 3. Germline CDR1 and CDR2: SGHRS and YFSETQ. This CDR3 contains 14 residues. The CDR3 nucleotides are TGCGCCAGCAGCCCCGGGACAGGGGATCAGCCCCAGCATTTT. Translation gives CASSPGTGDQPQHF.

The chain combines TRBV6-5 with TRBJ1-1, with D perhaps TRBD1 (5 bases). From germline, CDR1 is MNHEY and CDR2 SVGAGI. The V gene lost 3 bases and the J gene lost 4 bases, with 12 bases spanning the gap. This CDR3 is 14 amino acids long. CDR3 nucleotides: TGTGCCAGCAGTTATTCCGGACATGCCACTGAAGCTTTCTTT. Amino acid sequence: CASSYSGHATEAFF.

The DNA of the CDR3 is TGTGCCAGCAGCTTGGGGATAGCGGGTCGAAACAATGAGCAGTTCTTC. Translating gives CASSLGIAGRNNEQFF. The gene calls are TRBV7-3 and TRBJ2-1; TRBD2 matches at 7 bases. Germline V gene lookup returns CDR1 SGHTA and CDR2 FQGTGA. The ends lost 3 bases at V and 5 bases at J; junction bases unmatched: 10. The CDR3 is made up of 16 amino acids.

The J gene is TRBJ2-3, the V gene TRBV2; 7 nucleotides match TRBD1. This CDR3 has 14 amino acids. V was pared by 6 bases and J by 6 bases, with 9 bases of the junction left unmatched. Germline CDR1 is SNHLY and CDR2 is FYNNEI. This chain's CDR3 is CASRRYTGADTQYF. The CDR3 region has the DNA TGTGCCAGCAGGAGGTATACAGGGGCGGATACGCAGTATTTT. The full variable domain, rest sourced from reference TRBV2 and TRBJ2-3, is EPEVTQTPSHQVTQMGQEVILRCVPISNHLYFYWYRQILGQKVEFLVSFYNNEISEKSEIFDDQFSVERPDGSNFTLKIRSTKLEDSAMYFCASRRYTGADTQYFGPGTRLTVL.

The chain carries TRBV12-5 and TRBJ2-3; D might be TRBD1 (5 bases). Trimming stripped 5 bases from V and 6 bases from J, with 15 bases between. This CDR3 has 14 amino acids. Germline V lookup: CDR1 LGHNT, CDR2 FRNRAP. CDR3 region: CASGGPRVRDTQYF. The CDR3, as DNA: TGTGCTAGTGGTGGACCCAGGGTCCGGGATACGCAGTATTTT.

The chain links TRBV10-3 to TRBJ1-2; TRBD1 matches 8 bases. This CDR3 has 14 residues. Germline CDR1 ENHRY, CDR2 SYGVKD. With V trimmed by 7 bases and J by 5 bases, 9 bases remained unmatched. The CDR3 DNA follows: TGTGCCATCAACCCGGGACAGGCCGAATATGGCTACACCTTC. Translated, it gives CAINPGQAEYGYTF.

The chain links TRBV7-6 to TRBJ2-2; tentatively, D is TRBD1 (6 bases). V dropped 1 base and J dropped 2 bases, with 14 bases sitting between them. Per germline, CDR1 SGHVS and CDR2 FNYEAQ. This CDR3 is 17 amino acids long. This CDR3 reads CASSLDVWGLNTGELFF. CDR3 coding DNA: TGTGCCAGCAGCTTAGATGTCTGGGGGCTCAACACCGGGGAGCTGTTTTTT.

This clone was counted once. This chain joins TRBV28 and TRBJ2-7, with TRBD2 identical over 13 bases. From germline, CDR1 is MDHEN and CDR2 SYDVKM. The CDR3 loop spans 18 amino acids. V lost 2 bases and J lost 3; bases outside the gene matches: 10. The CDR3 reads CASSLRTSGRPGGYEQYF. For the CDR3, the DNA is TGTGCCAGCAGTTTAAGGACTAGCGGGAGACCCGGGGGCTACGAGCAGTACTTC.

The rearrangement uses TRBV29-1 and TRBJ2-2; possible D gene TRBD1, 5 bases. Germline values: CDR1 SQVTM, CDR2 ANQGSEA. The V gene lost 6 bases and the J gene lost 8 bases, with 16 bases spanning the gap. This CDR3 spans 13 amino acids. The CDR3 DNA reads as TGCAGCGTCGACAGCGTACAAGGTGGGGAGCTGTTTTTT. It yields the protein CSVDSVQGGELFF.

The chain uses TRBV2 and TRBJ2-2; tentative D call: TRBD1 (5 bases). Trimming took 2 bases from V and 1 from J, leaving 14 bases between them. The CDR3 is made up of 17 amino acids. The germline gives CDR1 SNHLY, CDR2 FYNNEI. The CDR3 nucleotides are TGTGCCAGCAGTGAAAGGGGAAGTGGGGAGAACACCGGGGAGCTGTTTTTT. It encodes CASSERGSGENTGELFF.

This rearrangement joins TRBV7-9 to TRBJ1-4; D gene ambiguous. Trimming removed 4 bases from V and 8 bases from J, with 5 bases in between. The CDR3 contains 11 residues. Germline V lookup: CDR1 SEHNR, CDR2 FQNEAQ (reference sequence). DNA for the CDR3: TGTGCCAGCAGCTCGGTAGAAAAACTGTTTTTT. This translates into CASSSVEKLFF.

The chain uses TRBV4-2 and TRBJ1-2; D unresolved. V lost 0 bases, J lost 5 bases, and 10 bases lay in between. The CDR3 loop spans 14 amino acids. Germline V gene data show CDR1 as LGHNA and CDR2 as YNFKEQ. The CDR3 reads CASSQEEGPYGYTF. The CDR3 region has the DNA TGTGCCAGCAGCCAAGAAGAGGGCCCATATGGCTACACCTTC.

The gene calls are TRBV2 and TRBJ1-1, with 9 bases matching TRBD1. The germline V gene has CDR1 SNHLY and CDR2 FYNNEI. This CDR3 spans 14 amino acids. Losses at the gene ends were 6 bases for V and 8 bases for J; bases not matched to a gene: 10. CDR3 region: CASRGMTGGSEAFF. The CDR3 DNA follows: TGTGCCAGCAGGGGGATGACAGGGGGGTCGGAAGCTTTCTTT.

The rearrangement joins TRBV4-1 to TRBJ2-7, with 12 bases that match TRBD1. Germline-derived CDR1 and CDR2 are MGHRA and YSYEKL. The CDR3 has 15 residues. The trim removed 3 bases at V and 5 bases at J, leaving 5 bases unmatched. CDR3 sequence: CASSHTGTGGDEQYF. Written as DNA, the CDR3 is TGCGCCAGCAGCCATACGGGGACAGGGGGCGACGAGCAGTACTTC.

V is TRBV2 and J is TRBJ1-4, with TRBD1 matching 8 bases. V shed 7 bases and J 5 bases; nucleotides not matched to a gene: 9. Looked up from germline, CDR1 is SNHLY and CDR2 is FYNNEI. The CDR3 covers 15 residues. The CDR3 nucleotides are TGTGCCAGCATACTGAGGACAGGGCCCAATGAAAAACTGTTTTTT. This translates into CASILRTGPNEKLFF.

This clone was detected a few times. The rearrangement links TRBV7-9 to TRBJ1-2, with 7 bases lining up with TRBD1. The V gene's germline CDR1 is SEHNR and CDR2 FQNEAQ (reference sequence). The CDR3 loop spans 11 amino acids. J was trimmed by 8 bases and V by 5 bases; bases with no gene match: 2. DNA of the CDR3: TGTGCCAGCAGCCGACAGGGCGGCTACACCTTC. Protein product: CASSRQGGYTF.

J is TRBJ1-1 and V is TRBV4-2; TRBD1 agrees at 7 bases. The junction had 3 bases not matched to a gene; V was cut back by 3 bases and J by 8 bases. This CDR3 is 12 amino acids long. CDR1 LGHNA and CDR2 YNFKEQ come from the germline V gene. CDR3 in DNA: TGTGCCAGCAGCCAGGACAGGACGGAAGCTTTCTTT. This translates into CASSQDRTEAFF.

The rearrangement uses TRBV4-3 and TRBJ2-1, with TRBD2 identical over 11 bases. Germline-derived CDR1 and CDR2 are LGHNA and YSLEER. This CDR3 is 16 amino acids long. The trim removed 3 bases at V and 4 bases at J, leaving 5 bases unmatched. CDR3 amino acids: CASSHLLAGGYNEQFF. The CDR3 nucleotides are TGCGCCAGCAGCCACCTGCTAGCGGGGGGTTACAATGAGCAGTTCTTC.

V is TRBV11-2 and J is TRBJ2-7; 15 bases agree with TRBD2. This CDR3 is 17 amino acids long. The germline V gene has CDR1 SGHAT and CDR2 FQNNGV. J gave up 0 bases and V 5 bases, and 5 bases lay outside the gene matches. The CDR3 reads CASSRGLAGGSSYEQYF. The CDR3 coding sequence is TGTGCCAGCAGCCGTGGACTAGCGGGAGGGAGCTCCTACGAGCAGTACTTC.